This T cell receptor beta chain derives from a study of monozygotic twins with inflammatory bowel disease. TCRdb re-called the 5' RACE reads and gives one entry per CDR3 protein, without DNA. The sample totals 330,000 or so distinct CDR3 sequences. The CDR3 length is 17 residues. The chain combines TRBV6-7 with TRBJ2-4; with no DNA, the TCRdb D assignment of TRBD1 cannot be verified. TRBV6-7 is an open reading frame whose function is uncertain. This clonotype was obtained from a human donor with ulcerative colitis or Crohn's disease, or a healthy co-twin of an affected twin (not recorded which). Specimen: blood. The CDR3 sequence: CASSYSRQYPKGNIQYF.